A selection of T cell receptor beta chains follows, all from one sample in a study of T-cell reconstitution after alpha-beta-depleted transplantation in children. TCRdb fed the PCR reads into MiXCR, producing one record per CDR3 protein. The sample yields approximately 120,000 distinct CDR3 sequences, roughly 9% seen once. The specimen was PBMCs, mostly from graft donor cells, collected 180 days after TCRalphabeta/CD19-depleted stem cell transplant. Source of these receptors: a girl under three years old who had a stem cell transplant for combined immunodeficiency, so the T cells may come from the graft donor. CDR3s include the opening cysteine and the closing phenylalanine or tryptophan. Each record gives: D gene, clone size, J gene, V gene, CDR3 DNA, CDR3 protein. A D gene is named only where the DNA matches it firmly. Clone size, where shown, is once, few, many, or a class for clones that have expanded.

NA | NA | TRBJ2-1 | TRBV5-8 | TGTGCCAGCAGCTTGGCGGTCGTGATCCACAATGAGCAGTTCTTC | CASSLAVVIHNEQFF
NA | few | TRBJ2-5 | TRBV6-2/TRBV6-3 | TGTGCCAGCAGTTACCCTGGGGGCGGGGGCCTGGAGACCCAGTACTTC | CASSYPGGGGLETQYF
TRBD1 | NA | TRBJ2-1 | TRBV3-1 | TGTGCCAGCAGCCTCCTCGGAGACAGGGCCGATGAGCAGTTCTTC | CASSLLGDRADEQFF
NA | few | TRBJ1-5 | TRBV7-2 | TGTGCCAGCAGCATACTAGGATATGGGTCTGGTCAGCCCCAGCATTTT | CASSILGYGSGQPQHF
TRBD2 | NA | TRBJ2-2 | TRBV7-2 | TGTGCCAGCAGCTTAGGGAGGCCTAGCGGAGACACCGGGGAGCTGTTTTTT | CASSLGRPSGDTGELFF
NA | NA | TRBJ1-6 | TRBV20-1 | TGCAGTGCTACCGGGACGAGCAATTCACCCCTCCACTTT | CSATGTSNSPLHF
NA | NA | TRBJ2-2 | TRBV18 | TGTGCCAGCTCACCAAGGGTGGACACCGGGGAGCTGTTTTTT | CASSPRVDTGELFF
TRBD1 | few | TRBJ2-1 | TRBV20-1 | TGCAGTGCTACGAACAGGGGGCAGGATGAGCAGTTCTTC | CSATNRGQDEQFF
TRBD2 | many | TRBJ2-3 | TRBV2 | TGTGCCAGCAGCCGAACCTTAGCGGGGACCACAGATACGCAGTATTTT | CASSRTLAGTTDTQYF
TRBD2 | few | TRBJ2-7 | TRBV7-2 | TGTGCCAGCAGCTTAAGGTCCCTAGCGGGAGTCGAGCAGTACTTC | CASSLRSLAGVEQYF
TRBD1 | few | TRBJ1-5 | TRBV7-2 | TGTGCCAGCAGCCCCGGGACAGCCAATCAGCCCCAGCATTTT | CASSPGTANQPQHF
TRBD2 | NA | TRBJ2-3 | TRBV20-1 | TGCAGTGCGCGGGAGTCCACAGATACGCAGTATTTT | CSARESTDTQYF
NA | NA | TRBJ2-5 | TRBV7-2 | TGTGCCAGCAGCCATCAATTCCGGGCCCTCCAAGAGACCCAGTACTTC | CASSHQFRALQETQYF
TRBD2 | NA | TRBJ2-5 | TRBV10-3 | TGTGCCATCAGTGAGGTCCCCCGTGGGAGGGGCGAGACCCAGTACTTC | CAISEVPRGRGETQYF
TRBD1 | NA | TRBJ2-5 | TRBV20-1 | TGCAGTGCTCACGGGACAGTTCAAGAGACCCAGTACTTC | CSAHGTVQETQYF
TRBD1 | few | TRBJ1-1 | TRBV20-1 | TGCAGTGCTAGAGGGGACAGGGGACTGAACACTGAAGCTTTCTTT | CSARGDRGLNTEAFF
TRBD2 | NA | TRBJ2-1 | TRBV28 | TGTGCCAGCAGTTTAGGGACTAGAACGTACAATGAGCAGTTCTTC | CASSLGTRTYNEQFF
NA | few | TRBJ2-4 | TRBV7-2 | TGTGCCAGCAGCTTAGCAGGATTACTAGCCAAAAACATTCAGTACTTC | CASSLAGLLAKNIQYF
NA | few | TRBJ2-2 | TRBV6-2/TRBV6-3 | TGTGCCAGCAGTTACCTGTCCGACAGGGAGGGCGGGGAGCTGTTTTTT | CASSYLSDREGGELFF
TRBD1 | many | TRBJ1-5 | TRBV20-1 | TGCAGTGCTAGAGGGGACAGTCTTAATCAGCCCCAGCATTTT | CSARGDSLNQPQHF
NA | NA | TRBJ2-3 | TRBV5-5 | TGTGCCAGCACCCAAGGGGCAGGCCCCACAGATACGCAGTATTTT | CASTQGAGPTDTQYF
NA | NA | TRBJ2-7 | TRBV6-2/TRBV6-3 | TGTGCCAGCAGCAGGCTCGGACAGCGCTACGAGCAGTACTTC | CASSRLGQRYEQYF
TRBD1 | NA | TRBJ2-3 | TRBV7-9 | TGTGCCAGCAGGGGGACAGGTGTGCAGTATTTT | CASRGTGVQYF
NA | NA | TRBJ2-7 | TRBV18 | TGTGCCAGCTCACCTAAGAAGCGCCCCTCCTACGAGCAGTACTTC | CASSPKKRPSYEQYF
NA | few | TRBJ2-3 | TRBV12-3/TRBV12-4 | TGTGCCAGCAGTTTATGGGGAGGCAGGGTGAGCACAGATACGCAGTATTTT | CASSLWGGRVSTDTQYF
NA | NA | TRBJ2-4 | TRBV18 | TGTGCCAGCTCACACCCAGGGACCCCTAGAAACATTCAGTACTTC | CASSHPGTPRNIQYF
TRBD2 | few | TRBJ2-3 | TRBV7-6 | TGTGCCAGCAGCATAGCCCGGGAGGGCCTCAGCACAGATACGCAGTATTTT | CASSIAREGLSTDTQYF
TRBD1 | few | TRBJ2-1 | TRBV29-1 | TGCAGCGTTGAAAGTCGGGACAGGGCCTACAATGAGCAGTTCTTC | CSVESRDRAYNEQFF
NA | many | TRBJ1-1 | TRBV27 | TGTGCCAGCAGTTTAGAGGGCGCAGACACTGAAGCTTTCTTT | CASSLEGADTEAFF
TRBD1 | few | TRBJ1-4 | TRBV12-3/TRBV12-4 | TGTGCCAGCAGTTTAATGACAGGGACTAATGAAAAACTGTTTTTT | CASSLMTGTNEKLFF
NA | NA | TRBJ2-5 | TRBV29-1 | TGCAGCGTTGACCAGGTACCGGGGACCCAGTACTTC | CSVDQVPGTQYF
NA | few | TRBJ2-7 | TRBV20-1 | TGCAGTGCTAGTCAGGGGGGGAGCTCCTACGAGCAGTACTTC | CSASQGGSSYEQYF
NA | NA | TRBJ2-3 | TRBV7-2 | TGTGCCAGCAGCTTAGCCCTCCCAGATACGCAGTATTTT | CASSLALPDTQYF
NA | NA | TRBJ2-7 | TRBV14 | TGTGCCAGCGGACAAGACTTCTACGAGCAGTACTTC | CASGQDFYEQYF
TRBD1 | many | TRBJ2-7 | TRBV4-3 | TGCGCCAGCAGCCAAACTGACAGGGCCACTGGGGAGCAGTACTTC | CASSQTDRATGEQYF
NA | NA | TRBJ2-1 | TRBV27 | TGTGCCAGCAGTTTATCGGGGACGGGTTATGAGCAGTTCTTC | CASSLSGTGYEQFF
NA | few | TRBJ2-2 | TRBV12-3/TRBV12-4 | TGTGCCAGCAGCCAGGGAGGGGGGAACACCGGGGAGCTGTTTTTT | CASSQGGGNTGELFF
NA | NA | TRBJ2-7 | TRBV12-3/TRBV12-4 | TGTGCCAGCAGTTTCTCCGGGACAAGCTACGAGCAGTACTTC | CASSFSGTSYEQYF
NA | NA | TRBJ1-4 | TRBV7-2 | TGTGCCAGCAGCTTATCGGGACACTTTAATGAAAAACTGTTTTTT | CASSLSGHFNEKLFF
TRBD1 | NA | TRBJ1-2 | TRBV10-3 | TGTGCCATCAGTGATCGGACAGGTTATGGCTACACCTTC | CAISDRTGYGYTF